One and the same sample provided the 24 T cell receptor beta chains below, sequenced in a study of T cell repertoires in cytomegalovirus infection. TCRdb re-called the reads with MiXCR, one entry per CDR3 protein. This sample yields fewer than 200,000 distinct CDR3 sequences, of which about 20% are seen a single time; around 2.7% belongs to the top ten. The sample consisted of PBMCs. These receptors were taken from a human donor in good health (CMV status not recorded). Some clones in this sample may be carry-over from other donors' samples.

This clonotype turned up a few times. V and J are TRBV11-2 and TRBJ2-1; D is uncertain. The germline gives CDR1 SGHAT, CDR2 FQNNGV. V lost 5 bases, J lost 0 bases, and 11 bases lay in between. The CDR3 loop spans 15 amino acids. The CDR3 sequence is CASSPGRSSYNEQFF. The DNA for the CDR3 is TGTGCCAGCAGCCCCGGCCGGAGCTCCTACAATGAGCAGTTCTTC.

This clonotype was found many times. The rearrangement links TRBV12-3 or TRBV12-4 to TRBJ2-1; D unresolved. Between the trimmed V and J ends, which lost 1 base and 0 bases, there was a span of 7 bases. This CDR3 is 15 amino acids long. CDR3 nucleotides: TGTGCCAGCAGTTTAGGGTCGTCCTCCTACAATGAGCAGTTCTTC. It yields the protein CASSLGSSSYNEQFF.

The chain has TRBV30 and TRBJ1-2; 8 bases match TRBD1. CDR1 and CDR2 from the germline V gene are GTSNPN and SVGIG (reference sequence). The CDR3 is made up of 13 amino acids. With V trimmed by 3 bases and J by 4 bases, 4 bases remained unmatched. The CDR3 DNA reads as TGTGCCTGGAGAGGTCAGGGGGCCTATGGCTACACCTTC. Translating it yields CAWRGQGAYGYTF.

This clonotype was observed a handful of times. The CDR3, as DNA: TGTGCCAGCAGGCTATCAGGTCACGCGAACACCGGGGAGCTGTTTTTT. Encoded protein: CASRLSGHANTGELFF. The chain combines TRBV6-2 or TRBV6-3 with TRBJ2-2, with D unclear. With 6 bases removed from V and 0 bases from J, the gap between germline ends came to 14 bases. This CDR3 contains 16 residues. CDR1 and CDR2 from the germline V gene are MNHEY and SVGEGT.

This clonotype was observed at least ten times. The V and J genes are TRBV7-2 and TRBJ1-2, with a possible D match to TRBD1 (6 bases). Germline V gives CDR1 SGHTA, CDR2 FQGNSA. The CDR3 contains 15 residues. Trimming stripped 5 bases from V and 7 bases from J, with 20 bases between. CDR3 sequence (DNA): TGTGCCAGCAGCCCTTTGTCGGCAGGGGACCGTGGCTACACCTTC. Amino acid sequence: CASSPLSAGDRGYTF.

This chain uses TRBV9 with TRBJ2-2; D call uncertain. The CDR3 length is 14 residues. Trimming removed 4 bases at V and 0 bases at J, with 7 bases between. CDR1 and CDR2 (germline): SGDLS, YYNGEE. The CDR3 loop is CASSRAANTGELFF. CDR3 DNA: TGTGCCAGCAGCCGGGCAGCGAACACCGGGGAGCTGTTTTTT.

V usage is TRBV28 and J usage is TRBJ2-5; 13 bases fit TRBD2. The germline gives CDR1 MDHEN, CDR2 SYDVKM. The CDR3 has 16 residues. J gave up 9 bases and V 1 base, and 8 bases lay outside the gene matches. The CDR3, as DNA: TGTGCCAGCAGTTTATTGGGGACTAGCGGGAAAATCGCCCAGTACTTC. Translation: CASSLLGTSGKIAQYF.

In its sample, this clonotype was seen many times. The chain has TRBV7-8 and TRBJ2-3, with D possibly TRBD1 on 6 matching bases. The CDR3 has 16 residues. V was pared by 5 bases and J by 1 base, with 16 bases between. Germline V gene sequence: CDR1 SGHVS, CDR2 FQNEAQ. This chain's CDR3 is CASSPRVGGRTDTQYF. The DNA of the CDR3 is TGTGCCAGCAGCCCCCGTGTAGGGGGTCGCACAGATACGCAGTATTTT.

This clonotype was found a few times. J is TRBJ1-3 and V is TRBV28, with D perhaps matching TRBD1 (5 bases). The CDR3 loop spans 16 amino acids. V was clipped by 2 bases and J by 2 bases, with 13 bases between them. Germline loops: CDR1 MDHEN, CDR2 SYDVKM. CDR3 in amino acids: CASSLPDRTTGNTIYF. The CDR3 nucleotides are TGTGCCAGCAGTTTACCCGACAGAACAACTGGAAACACCATATATTTT.

Many counts were recorded for this clonotype. V is TRBV20-1 and J is TRBJ2-3; no clear D. The CDR3 has 15 amino acids. The germline V gene has CDR1 DFQATT and CDR2 SNEGSKA (reference sequence). Trimming pared 0 bases from V and 0 bases from J, leaving 10 bases between. The CDR3 bases are TGCAGTGCTAGAGACCCCCTCCGTAGCACAGATACGCAGTATTTT. It translates to CSARDPLRSTDTQYF.

The table lists this clonotype with many counts. The rearrangement links TRBV11-1 to TRBJ2-1, with 7 bases that match TRBD1. Germline trimming cut 6 bases from V and 6 bases from J; bases unmatched to any gene: 11. The CDR3 spans 15 residues. Germline values: CDR1 SGHAT, CDR2 FQDESV (reference sequence). CDR3 sequence (DNA): TGTGCCAGCAGAAAATACAGGGGTTGGGTCAATGAGCAGTTCTTC. It codes for CASRKYRGWVNEQFF. Drawing the rest from reference TRBV11-1 and TRBJ2-1, the complete variable domain is EAEVAQSPRYKITEKSQAVAFWCDPISGHATLYWYRQILGQGPELLVQFQDESVVDDSQLPKDRFSAERLKGVDSTLKIQPAELGDSAMYLCASRKYRGWVNEQFFGPGTRLTVL.

V gene TRBV20-1 combines with J gene TRBJ1-1, with D possibly being TRBD1 (6 bases). V lost 0 bases and J lost 1, with 12 bases in between. Germline CDR1 reads DFQATT; CDR2 reads SNEGSKA (reference sequence). The CDR3 runs to 15 residues. In DNA form, the CDR3 reads TGCAGTGCTAGAGATGGGGGCCAACCGAACACTGAAGCTTTCTTT. It translates to CSARDGGQPNTEAFF.

This clonotype was counted only a few times. The chain couples TRBV4-3 to TRBJ2-1, with D unresolved. V dropped 7 bases and J dropped 0 bases, with 13 bases sitting between them. Per germline, CDR1 LGHNA and CDR2 YSLEER. The CDR3 length is 15 residues. CDR3 protein: CASTLASGSYNEQFF. The CDR3 bases are TGCGCCAGCACCCTTGCGTCCGGCTCCTACAATGAGCAGTTCTTC.

The V call is TRBV7-2, the J call TRBJ2-3; 11 nucleotides align to TRBD1. The length of the CDR3 is 17 residues. The V segment lost 0 bases and the J segment 5 bases; nucleotides outside the gene matches: 7. CDR1 SGHTA and CDR2 FQGNSA come from the germline V gene. CDR3: CASSLAPGTGGGDTQYF. The CDR3 DNA reads as TGTGCCAGCAGCTTAGCCCCCGGGACAGGGGGTGGAGATACGCAGTATTTT. The full variable domain, in which reference TRBV7-2 and TRBJ2-3 provide the parts outside the CDR3, is GAGVSQSPSNKVTEKGKDVELRCDPISGHTALYWYRQSLGQGLEFLIYFQGNSAPDKSGLPSDRFSAERTGGSVSTLTIQRTQQEDSAVYLCASSLAPGTGGGDTQYFGPGTRLTVL.

The chain is built from TRBV28 and TRBJ2-7, with D possibly being TRBD1 or TRBD2 (6 bases each). CDR1 is MDHEN and CDR2 is SYDVKM in the germline V gene. The V and J ends lost 10 bases and 4 bases respectively, with 17 bases between them. The CDR3 spans 13 residues. Here the CDR3 reads CATHPGAEYEQYF. DNA for the CDR3: TGTGCCACCCACCCGGGGGCGGAATACGAGCAGTACTTC.

This clonotype has a count of ten or more. J is TRBJ2-3 and V is TRBV4-1; 12 positions agree with TRBD2. CDR1 is MGHRA and CDR2 is YSYEKL in the germline V gene. CDR3 size: 16 residues. J was trimmed by 2 bases and V by 4 bases; bases with no gene match: 4. CDR3 nucleotide sequence: TGCGCCAGCAGCCGCCGACTAGCGGGAGACACAGATACGCAGTATTTT. As protein: CASSRRLAGDTDTQYF.

This clonotype has a handful of counts. The gene calls are TRBV25-1 and TRBJ2-5; no firm D call. The CDR3 totals 15 residues. The germline gives CDR1 MGHDK, CDR2 SYGVNS. V lost 2 bases to trimming and J lost 3 bases, with 13 bases between them. CDR3 nucleotide sequence: TGTGCCAGCAGTGAACCGGCAGACCATAAAGAGACCCAGTACTTC. Translated, it gives CASSEPADHKETQYF.

This clonotype was seen many times. The rearrangement joins TRBV19 to TRBJ2-3; 7 bases are a match to TRBD1. Looked up from germline, CDR1 is LNHDA and CDR2 is SQIVND (reference sequence). The V and J ends lost 5 bases and 5 bases, in that order; junction bases with no gene match: 4. CDR3 length equals 13 residues. CDR3: CASSQTGRDTQYF. The CDR3 DNA follows: TGTGCCAGTAGTCAGACAGGGCGAGATACGCAGTATTTT.

The chain's CDR3 is CASSFLPTSGQETQYF. The CDR3 nucleotides are TGCGCCAGCAGCTTCCTTCCGACTAGCGGACAAGAGACCCAGTACTTC. The chain joins TRBV5-1 to TRBJ2-5, with 9 positions matching TRBD2. The CDR3 spans 16 residues. Germline CDR1 SGHRS, CDR2 YFSETQ. V gave up 2 bases and J gave up 2 bases; unmatched junction bases: 7.

The chain is built from TRBV15 and TRBJ2-3, with D possibly being TRBD1 (5 bases). V was pared by 5 bases and J by 3 bases, with 9 bases between. The length of the CDR3 is 13 residues. Germline V lookup: CDR1 LNHNV, CDR2 YYDKDF (reference sequence). CDR3 DNA sequence: TGTGCCACCAGCCTAGGGGCAACAGATACGCAGTATTTT. Protein product: CATSLGATDTQYF.

This clonotype has only a few counts. This chain uses TRBV5-6 with TRBJ2-7; the D gene is possibly TRBD1 (5 bases). The CDR3 is 14 amino acids. The V gene's germline CDR1 is SGHDT and CDR2 YYEEEE. The ends were cut back, 0 bases at V and 2 bases at J, with 9 bases in the middle. The CDR3 protein is CASSLAYRPYEQYF. In DNA, the CDR3 is TGTGCCAGCAGCTTGGCATACAGGCCCTACGAGCAGTACTTC.

This clonotype was found a few times. The V gene is TRBV18, the J gene TRBJ2-5, with D perhaps matching TRBD2 (6 bases). The CDR3 spans 15 residues. Germline CDR1 and CDR2: KGHSH and LQKENI. The ends were cut back, 2 bases at V and 5 bases at J, with 15 bases in the middle. In DNA form, the CDR3 reads TGTGCCAGCTCACCAACACGGGGGAAGGAGGAGACCCAGTACTTC. Translated, it gives CASSPTRGKEETQYF. Based on the CDR3 plus reference TRBV18 and TRBJ2-5, the full variable domain is NAGVMQNPRHLVRRRGQEARLRCSPMKGHSHVYWYRQLPEEGLKFMVYLQKENIIDESGMPKERFSAEFPKEGPSILRIQQVVRGDSAAYFCASSPTRGKEETQYFGPGTRLLVL.

This clonotype was counted only a few times. This chain connects TRBV19 to TRBJ1-5; D may be TRBD1 (6 bases). Germline values: CDR1 LNHDA, CDR2 SQIVND (reference sequence). This CDR3 has 14 amino acids. The V end was cut by 2 bases, the J end by 6 bases, with 11 bases between. Here the CDR3 reads CASSIRGAAQPQHF. The CDR3 bases are TGTGCCAGTAGTATACGGGGGGCAGCTCAGCCCCAGCATTTT.

This chain joins TRBV19 and TRBJ2-5; 8 bases line up with TRBD2. This CDR3 comprises 15 residues. Trimming cost V 5 bases and J 2 bases; bases outside gene matches: 7. Looked up from germline, CDR1 is LNHDA and CDR2 is SQIVND (reference sequence). Here the CDR3 reads CASSLRLASQETQYF. In nucleotides, the CDR3 is TGTGCCAGTAGTCTGCGACTAGCGTCACAAGAGACCCAGTACTTC.